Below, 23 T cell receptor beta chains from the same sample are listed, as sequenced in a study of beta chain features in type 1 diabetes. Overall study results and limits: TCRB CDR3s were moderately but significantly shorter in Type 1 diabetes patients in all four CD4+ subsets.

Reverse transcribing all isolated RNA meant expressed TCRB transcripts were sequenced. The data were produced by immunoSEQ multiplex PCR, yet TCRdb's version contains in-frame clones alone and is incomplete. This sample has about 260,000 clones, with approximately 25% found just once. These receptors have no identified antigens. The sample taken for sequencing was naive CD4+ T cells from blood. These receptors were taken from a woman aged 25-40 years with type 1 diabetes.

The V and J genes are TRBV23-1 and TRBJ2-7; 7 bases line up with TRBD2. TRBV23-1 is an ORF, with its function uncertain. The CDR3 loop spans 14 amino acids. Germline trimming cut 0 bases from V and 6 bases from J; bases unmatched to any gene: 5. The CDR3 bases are TGCGCCAGCAGTCAATCGTTGATAGCGGGCGAGCAGTACTTC. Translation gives CASSQSLIAGEQYF.

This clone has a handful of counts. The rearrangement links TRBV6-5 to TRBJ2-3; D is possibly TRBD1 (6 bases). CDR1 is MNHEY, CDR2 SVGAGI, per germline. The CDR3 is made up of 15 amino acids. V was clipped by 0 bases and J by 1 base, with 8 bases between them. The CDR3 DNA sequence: TGTGCCAGCAGTTACTCTGGACAGCGCACAGATACGCAGTATTTT. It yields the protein CASSYSGQRTDTQYF.

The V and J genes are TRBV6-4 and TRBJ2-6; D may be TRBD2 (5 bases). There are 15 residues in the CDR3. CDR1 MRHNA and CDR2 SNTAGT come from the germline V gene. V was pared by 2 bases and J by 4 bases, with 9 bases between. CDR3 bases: TGTGCCAGCAGTGACGAGGGCGGAGGGGCCAACGTCCTGACTTTC. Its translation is CASSDEGGGANVLTF.

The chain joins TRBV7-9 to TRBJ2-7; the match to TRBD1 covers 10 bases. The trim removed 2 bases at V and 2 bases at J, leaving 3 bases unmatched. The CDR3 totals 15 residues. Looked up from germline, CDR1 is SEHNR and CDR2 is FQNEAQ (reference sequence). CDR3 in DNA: TGTGCCAGCAGCTTAATGGGACAGGGGCCCTACGAGCAGTACTTC. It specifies CASSLMGQGPYEQYF.

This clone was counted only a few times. The chain's CDR3 is CASSHGTGIYGYTF. CDR3 DNA: TGTGCCAGCAGCCACGGGACAGGGATCTATGGCTACACCTTC. This chain connects TRBV28 to TRBJ1-2; the match to TRBD1 covers 9 bases. The germline V gene has CDR1 MDHEN and CDR2 SYDVKM. J lost 4 bases, V lost 6 bases, and 6 bases had no gene match. This CDR3 contains 14 residues.

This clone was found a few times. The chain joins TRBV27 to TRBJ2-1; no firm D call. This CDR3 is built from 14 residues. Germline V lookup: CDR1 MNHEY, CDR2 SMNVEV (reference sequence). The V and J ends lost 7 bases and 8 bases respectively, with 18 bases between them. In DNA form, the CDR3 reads TGTGCCAGCAAGGAAATGGCAGCAGGCCATGAGCAGTTCTTC. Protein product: CASKEMAAGHEQFF.

In DNA, the CDR3 is TGTGCCAGCAGTCAGGGACTAGCGGGAACCGATGAGCAGTTCTTC. This sequence encodes CASSQGLAGTDEQFF. This rearrangement joins TRBV28 to TRBJ2-1, with 13 nucleotides matching TRBD2. From germline, CDR1 is MDHEN and CDR2 SYDVKM. With 5 bases clipped from V and 8 bases from J, the junction kept 6 bases outside the gene matches. The CDR3 spans 15 residues.

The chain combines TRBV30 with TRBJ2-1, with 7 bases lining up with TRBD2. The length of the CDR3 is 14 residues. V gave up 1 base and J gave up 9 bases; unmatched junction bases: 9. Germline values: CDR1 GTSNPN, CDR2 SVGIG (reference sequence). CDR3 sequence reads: CAWSGLGGRGEQFF. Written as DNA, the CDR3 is TGTGCCTGGAGTGGATTAGGCGGGAGAGGTGAGCAGTTCTTC. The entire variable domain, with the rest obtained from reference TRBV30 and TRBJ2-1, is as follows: SQTIHQWPATLVQPVGSPLSLECTVEGTSNPNLYWYRQAAGRGLQLLFYSVGIGQISSEVPQNLSASRPQDRQFILSSKKLLLSDSGFYLCAWSGLGGRGEQFFGPGTRLTVL.

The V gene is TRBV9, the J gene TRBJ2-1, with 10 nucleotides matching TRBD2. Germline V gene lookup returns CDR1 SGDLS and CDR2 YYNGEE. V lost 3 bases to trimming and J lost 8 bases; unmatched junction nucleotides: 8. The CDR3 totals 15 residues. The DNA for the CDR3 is TGTGCCAGCAGCGATTCCCGACTAGCGGGCGATGAGCAGTTCTTC. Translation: CASSDSRLAGDEQFF.

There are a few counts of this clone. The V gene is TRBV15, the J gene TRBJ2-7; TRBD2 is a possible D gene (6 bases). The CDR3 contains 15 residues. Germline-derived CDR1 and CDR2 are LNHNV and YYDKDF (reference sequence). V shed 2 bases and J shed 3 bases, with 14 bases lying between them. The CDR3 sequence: CATSRNSGASYEQYF. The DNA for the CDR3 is TGTGCCACCAGCAGAAATAGCGGAGCGAGCTACGAGCAGTACTTC.

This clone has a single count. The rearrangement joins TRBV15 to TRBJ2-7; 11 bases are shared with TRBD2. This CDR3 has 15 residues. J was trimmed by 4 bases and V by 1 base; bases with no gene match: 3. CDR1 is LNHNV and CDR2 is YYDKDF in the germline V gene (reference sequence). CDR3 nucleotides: TGTGCCACCAGCAGAGCCCCTAGCGGGAGGTACGAGCAGTACTTC. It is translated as CATSRAPSGRYEQYF.

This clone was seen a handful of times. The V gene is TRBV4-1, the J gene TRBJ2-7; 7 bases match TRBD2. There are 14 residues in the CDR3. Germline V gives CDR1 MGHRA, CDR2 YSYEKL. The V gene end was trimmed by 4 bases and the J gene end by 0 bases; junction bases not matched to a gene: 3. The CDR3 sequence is CASSPRGSSYEQYF. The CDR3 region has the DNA TGCGCCAGCAGCCCCCGCGGGAGCTCCTACGAGCAGTACTTC.

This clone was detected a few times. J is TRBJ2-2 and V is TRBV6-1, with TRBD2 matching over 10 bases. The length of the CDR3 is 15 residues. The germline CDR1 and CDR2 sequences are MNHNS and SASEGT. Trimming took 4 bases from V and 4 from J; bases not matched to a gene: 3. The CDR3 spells CASSGLAGLTGELFF. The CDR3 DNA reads TGTGCCAGCAGTGGACTAGCGGGCCTCACCGGGGAGCTGTTTTTT.

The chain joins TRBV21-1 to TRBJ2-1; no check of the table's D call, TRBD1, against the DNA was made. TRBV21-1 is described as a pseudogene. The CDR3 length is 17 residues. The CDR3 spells CASSKALDRAINNEQFF. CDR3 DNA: TGTGCCAGCAGCAAAGCTTTGGACAGGGCGATTAACAATGAGCAGTTCTTC.

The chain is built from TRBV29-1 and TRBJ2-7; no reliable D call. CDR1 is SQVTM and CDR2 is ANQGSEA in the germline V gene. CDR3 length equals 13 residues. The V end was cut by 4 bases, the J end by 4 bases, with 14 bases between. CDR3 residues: CSVVALAGYEQYF. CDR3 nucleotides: TGCAGCGTTGTGGCCTTGGCTGGTTACGAGCAGTACTTC.

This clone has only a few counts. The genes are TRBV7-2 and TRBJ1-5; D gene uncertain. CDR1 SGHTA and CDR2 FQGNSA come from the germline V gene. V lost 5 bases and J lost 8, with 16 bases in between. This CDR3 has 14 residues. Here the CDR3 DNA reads TGTGCCAGCAGCCCACGCCGGGTCGGGAAGCCCCAGCATTTT. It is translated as CASSPRRVGKPQHF.

CDR3 amino acids: CASRLQGFGYTF. In nucleotides, the CDR3 is TGTGCCAGCAGACTACAGGGCTTTGGCTACACCTTC. J is TRBJ1-2 and V is TRBV2; D may be TRBD1 (6 bases). The V end was cut by 6 bases, the J end by 7 bases, with 12 bases between. The CDR3 covers 12 residues. CDR1 and CDR2 (germline): SNHLY, FYNNEI. The whole variable domain, filled in from reference TRBV2 and TRBJ1-2, reads EPEVTQTPSHQVTQMGQEVILRCVPISNHLYFYWYRQILGQKVEFLVSFYNNEISEKSEIFDDQFSVERPDGSNFTLKIRSTKLEDSAMYFCASRLQGFGYTFGSGTRLTVV.

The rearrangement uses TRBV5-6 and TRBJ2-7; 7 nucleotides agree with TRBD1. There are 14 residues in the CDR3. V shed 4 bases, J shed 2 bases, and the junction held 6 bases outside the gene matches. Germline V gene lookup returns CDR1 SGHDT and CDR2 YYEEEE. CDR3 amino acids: CASSGTVFPYEQYF. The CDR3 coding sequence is TGTGCCAGCAGCGGGACAGTATTCCCCTACGAGCAGTACTTC.

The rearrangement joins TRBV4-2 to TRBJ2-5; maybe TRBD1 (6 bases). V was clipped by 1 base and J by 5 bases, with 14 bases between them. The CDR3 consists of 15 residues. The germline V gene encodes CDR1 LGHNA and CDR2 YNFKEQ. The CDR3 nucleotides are TGTGCCAGCAGCCAAGGGCAGGGGAAGGCGGAGACCCAGTACTTC. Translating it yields CASSQGQGKAETQYF.

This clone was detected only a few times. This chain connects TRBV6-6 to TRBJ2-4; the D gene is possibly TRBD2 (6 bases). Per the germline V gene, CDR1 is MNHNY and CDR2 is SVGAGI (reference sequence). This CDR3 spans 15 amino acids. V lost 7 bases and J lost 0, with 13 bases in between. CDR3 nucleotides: TGTGCCAGCATCGAAAGCGGGCTAGCCAAAAACATTCAGTACTTC. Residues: CASIESGLAKNIQYF.

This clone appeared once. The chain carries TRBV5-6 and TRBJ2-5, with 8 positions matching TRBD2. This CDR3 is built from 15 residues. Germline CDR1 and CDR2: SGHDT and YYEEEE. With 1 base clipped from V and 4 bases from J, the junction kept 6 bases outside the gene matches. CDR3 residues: CASSLTGGPPETQYF. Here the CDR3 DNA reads TGTGCCAGCAGCTTGACGGGAGGGCCCCCAGAGACCCAGTACTTC.

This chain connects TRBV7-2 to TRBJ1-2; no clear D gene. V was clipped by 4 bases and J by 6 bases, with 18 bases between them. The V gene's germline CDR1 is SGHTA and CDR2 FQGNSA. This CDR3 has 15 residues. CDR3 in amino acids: CASSSRVSPIDGYTF. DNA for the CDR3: TGTGCCAGCAGCTCCCGGGTTTCCCCTATTGATGGCTACACCTTC.

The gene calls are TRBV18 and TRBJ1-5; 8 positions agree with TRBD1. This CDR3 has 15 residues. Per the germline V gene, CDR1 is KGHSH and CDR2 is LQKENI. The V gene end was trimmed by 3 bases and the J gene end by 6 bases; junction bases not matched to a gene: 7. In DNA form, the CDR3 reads TGTGCCAGCTCACCCAGGGGGCTGGAGGGTCAGCCCCAGCATTTT. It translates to CASSPRGLEGQPQHF. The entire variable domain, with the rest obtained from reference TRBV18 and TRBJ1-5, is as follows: NAGVMQNPRHLVRRRGQEARLRCSPMKGHSHVYWYRQLPEEGLKFMVYLQKENIIDESGMPKERFSAEFPKEGPSILRIQQVVRGDSAAYFCASSPRGLEGQPQHFGDGTRLSIL.